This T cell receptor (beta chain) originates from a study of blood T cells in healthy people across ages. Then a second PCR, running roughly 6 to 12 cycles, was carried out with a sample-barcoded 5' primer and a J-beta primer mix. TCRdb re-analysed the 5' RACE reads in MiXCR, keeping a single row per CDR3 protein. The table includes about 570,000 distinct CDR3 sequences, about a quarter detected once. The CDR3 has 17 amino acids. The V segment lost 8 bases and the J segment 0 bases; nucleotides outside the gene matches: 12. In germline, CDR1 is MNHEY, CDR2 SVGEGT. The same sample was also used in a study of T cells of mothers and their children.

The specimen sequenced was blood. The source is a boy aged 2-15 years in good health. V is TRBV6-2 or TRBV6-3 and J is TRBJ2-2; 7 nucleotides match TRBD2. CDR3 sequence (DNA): TGTGCCAGCCTAACGGGCAGCGGGATCGCGAACACCGGGGAGCTGTTTTTT. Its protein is CASLTGSGIANTGELFF.